One sample yielded the 24 T cell receptor beta chains listed below, sequenced in a study of identifying expanded T cells in peripheral blood. The table came from immunoSEQ multiplex PCR; TCRdb's copy has only in-frame clones and leaves some out. The sample gives about 85,000 clones, 89% of which show up once; approximately 2.6% is in the top ten. The sequenced material came from blood. The receptors originated from a person aged 18 to 70 in good health.

The CDR3 bases are TGTGCCAGCAGTAATCCTAGCCGGGGTTCCCAGTACTTC. The encoded protein is CASSNPSRGSQYF. The rearrangement links TRBV28 to TRBJ2-5; D is perhaps TRBD2 (5 bases). Germline-derived CDR1 and CDR2 are MDHEN and SYDVKM. Trimming removed 5 bases at V and 9 bases at J, with 16 bases between. This CDR3 comprises 13 residues.

The chain links TRBV7-3 to TRBJ2-3; TRBD2 matches at 12 bases. This CDR3 has 19 residues. Germline lookup yields CDR1 SGHTA and CDR2 FQGTGA. V lost 5 bases and J lost 2; bases outside the gene matches: 14. In nucleotides, the CDR3 is TGTGCCAGCAGCCCAACGACTAGCGGGAGCGCCTGGCCCACAGATACGCAGTATTTT. It specifies CASSPTTSGSAWPTDTQYF.

The genes are TRBV5-4 and TRBJ2-7; 8 bases fit TRBD2. The CDR3 has 17 residues. Germline trimming cut 4 bases from V and 3 bases from J; bases unmatched to any gene: 15. Germline CDR1 is SGHNT and CDR2 is YYREEE (reference sequence). CDR3 nucleotide sequence: TGTGCCAGCAGCCCTGGACCGAAAGCGGGAGCCTTCTACGAGCAGTACTTC. Residues: CASSPGPKAGAFYEQYF.

The CDR3 is CASSSSGTSGSEQYF. CDR3 sequence (DNA): TGTGCCAGCAGCTCCTCCGGGACTAGCGGGAGCGAGCAGTACTTC. The chain carries TRBV7-9 and TRBJ2-7; 14 bases align to TRBD2. The CDR3 spans 15 residues. After removal of 4 bases from V and 6 bases from J, the junction contained 5 bases not matched to a gene. Germline assignment: CDR1 SEHNR and CDR2 FQNEAQ (reference sequence).

CDR3 DNA sequence: TGTGCCAGCAGTTGGGGAGGAGTGGAAGCTTTCTTT. It translates to CASSWGGVEAFF. This chain links TRBV6-1 with TRBJ1-1; no clear D. This CDR3 has 12 residues. The V end was cut by 5 bases, the J end by 8 bases, with 12 bases between. Germline values: CDR1 MNHNS, CDR2 SASEGT.

V is TRBV7-2 and J is TRBJ2-7, with TRBD2 matching over 9 bases. V trimming: 5 bases; J trimming: 2 bases; junction bases outside the gene matches: 7. Looked up from germline, CDR1 is SGHTA and CDR2 is FQGNSA. The CDR3 is made up of 15 amino acids. This CDR3 reads CASSTSTSGPYEQYF. CDR3 coding DNA: TGTGCCAGCAGCACCTCGACTAGCGGACCCTACGAGCAGTACTTC.

The chain is built from TRBV19 and TRBJ2-3; 7 positions agree with TRBD2. This CDR3 has 15 residues. The germline V gene has CDR1 LNHDA and CDR2 SQIVND (reference sequence). The V gene end was trimmed by 5 bases and the J gene end by 2 bases; junction bases not matched to a gene: 7. The CDR3, as DNA: TGTGCCAGTAGTCTACGGGAGGCCTTCACAGATACGCAGTATTTT. Its protein is CASSLREAFTDTQYF.

This chain uses TRBV5-4 with TRBJ2-7; tentatively, D is TRBD2 (7 bases). Germline V gene lookup returns CDR1 SGHNT and CDR2 YYREEE (reference sequence). The CDR3 runs 14 residues. Between the trimmed V and J ends, which lost 6 bases and 5 bases, there was a span of 18 bases. The CDR3 bases are TGTGCCAGCAAGGCCGGGACTAACAGGGACGAGCAGTACTTC. It is translated as CASKAGTNRDEQYF.

The V call is TRBV5-6, the J call TRBJ1-4; D remains unclear. This CDR3 is 16 amino acids long. Trimming left V 2 bases short and J 0 bases short, with 11 bases between. In germline, CDR1 is SGHDT, CDR2 YYEEEE. Here the CDR3 DNA reads TGTGCCAGCAGCTTTGGCAGGAACCCAACTAATGAAAAACTGTTTTTT. Amino acid sequence: CASSFGRNPTNEKLFF.

The rearrangement joins TRBV6-6 to TRBJ1-2; D ambiguous. Germline lookup yields CDR1 MNHNY and CDR2 SVGAGI (reference sequence). The CDR3 loop spans 12 amino acids. Trimming cost V 7 bases and J 8 bases, with 14 bases left between them. The CDR3 DNA is TGTGCCAGCACCCCAGGCTCTACCGGCTACACCTTC. Translated: CASTPGSTGYTF.

The J gene is TRBJ1-2, the V gene TRBV7-2; D may be TRBD1 (6 bases). The CDR3 runs to 13 residues. V was clipped by 5 bases and J by 4 bases, with 11 bases between them. Germline V gene lookup returns CDR1 SGHTA and CDR2 FQGNSA. The DNA for the CDR3 is TGTGCCAGCAGCCTGGACAGTCCCTATGGCTACACCTTC. It codes for CASSLDSPYGYTF.

The gene calls are TRBV5-5 and TRBJ1-6, with TRBD1 matching 8 bases. This CDR3 is built from 17 residues. Germline V gene data show CDR1 as SGHKS and CDR2 as YYEKEE (reference sequence). V was clipped by 4 bases and J by 7 bases; unmatched bases: 13. The CDR3 loop is CASSPDRGLGANSPLHF. The CDR3 DNA reads TGTGCCAGCAGCCCAGACAGGGGATTAGGGGCCAATTCACCCCTCCACTTT. Drawing the rest from reference TRBV5-5 and TRBJ1-6, the complete variable domain is DAGVTQSPTHLIKTRGQQVTLRCSPISGHKSVSWYQQVLGQGPQFIFQYYEKEERGRGNFPDRFSARQFPNYSSELNVNALLLGDSALYLCASSPDRGLGANSPLHFGNGTRLTVT.

This chain joins TRBV7-2 and TRBJ2-2; 7 nucleotides align to TRBD2. V dropped 3 bases and J dropped 5; count of bases not matched to a gene: 18. The CDR3 runs 19 residues. Germline V gene lookup returns CDR1 SGHTA and CDR2 FQGNSA. The CDR3 nucleotides are TGTGCCAGCAGCTTTCGGAAAAGTATGCGGGAGTGGGGGACCGGGGAGCTGTTTTTT. Its translation: CASSFRKSMREWGTGELFF.

J is TRBJ2-5 and V is TRBV5-1, with a weak D call TRBD1 (6 bases). Germline assignment: CDR1 SGHRS and CDR2 YFSETQ. Trimming pared 3 bases from V and 13 bases from J, leaving 13 bases between. The CDR3 consists of 11 residues. The CDR3 is CASSSQGKWYF. The CDR3 region has the DNA TGCGCCAGCAGCTCCCAGGGGAAATGGTACTTC.

The rearrangement joins TRBV11-2 to TRBJ2-7; 14 bases match TRBD2. Germline CDR1 SGHAT, CDR2 FQNNGV. The V segment lost 1 base and the J segment 0 bases; nucleotides outside the gene matches: 8. CDR3 length: 19 amino acids. CDR3 amino acids: CASSLGLAGGLYLSYEQYF. CDR3 in DNA: TGTGCCAGCAGCTTAGGACTAGCGGGAGGGTTGTACCTCTCCTACGAGCAGTACTTC.

The chain couples TRBV11-2 to TRBJ2-1, with D perhaps TRBD2 (7 bases). The CDR3 runs 17 residues. Germline V gene data show CDR1 as SGHAT and CDR2 as FQNNGV. Trimming stripped 1 base from V and 2 bases from J, with 15 bases between. CDR3 loop: CASSLVGGAVTYNEQFF. The CDR3 DNA follows: TGTGCCAGCAGCTTAGTAGGGGGGGCGGTAACCTACAATGAGCAGTTCTTC.

The gene calls are TRBV9 and TRBJ1-1; a weak D match, TRBD1 (6 bases). Trimming removed 0 bases from V and 6 bases from J, with 12 bases in between. The length of the CDR3 is 14 residues. The germline V gene has CDR1 SGDLS and CDR2 YYNGEE. The CDR3 DNA reads as TGTGCCAGCAGCGTAGACCCCGGGGGCTCTGAAGCTTTCTTT. It specifies CASSVDPGGSEAFF.

This clone has just a few counts. This chain uses TRBV18 with TRBJ1-3, with TRBD1 identical over 8 bases. The germline CDR1 and CDR2 sequences are KGHSH and LQKENI. This CDR3 comprises 14 residues. Trimming removed 6 bases from V and 6 bases from J; junction bases left unmatched: 7. This CDR3 is CASSQGAFENTIYF. Here the CDR3 DNA reads TGTGCCAGCTCCCAGGGGGCGTTTGAAAACACCATATATTTT.

J is TRBJ2-3 and V is TRBV7-9; D ambiguous. The V gene lost 0 bases and the J gene lost 2 bases, with 6 bases spanning the gap. The CDR3 covers 14 residues. CDR1 and CDR2 from the germline V gene are SEHNR and FQNEAQ (reference sequence). The CDR3 DNA sequence: TGTGCCAGCAGCTTAGCGGTCTCCACAGATACGCAGTATTTT. It translates to CASSLAVSTDTQYF.

The V call is TRBV18, the J call TRBJ1-1; D is unclear. The CDR3 spans 12 residues. Germline CDR1 KGHSH, CDR2 LQKENI. V was cut by 2 bases and J by 4 bases, with 5 bases left in between. The CDR3 DNA follows: TGTGCCAGCTCACCATCCGGCACTGAAGCTTTCTTT. This translates into CASSPSGTEAFF. Full variable domain (missing parts from reference TRBV18 and TRBJ1-1): NAGVMQNPRHLVRRRGQEARLRCSPMKGHSHVYWYRQLPEEGLKFMVYLQKENIIDESGMPKERFSAEFPKEGPSILRIQQVVRGDSAAYFCASSPSGTEAFFGQGTRLTVV.

The J gene is TRBJ2-3, the V gene TRBV30, with D maybe TRBD2 (5 bases). Germline lookup yields CDR1 GTSNPN and CDR2 SVGIG (reference sequence). The CDR3 consists of 14 residues. With 5 bases removed from V and 1 base from J, the gap between germline ends came to 13 bases. The CDR3 loop is CAWRLNGGTDTQYF. The CDR3 bases are TGTGCCTGGCGCCTGAACGGGGGCACAGATACGCAGTATTTT. The whole variable domain, filled in from reference TRBV30 and TRBJ2-3, reads SQTIHQWPATLVQPVGSPLSLECTVEGTSNPNLYWYRQAAGRGLQLLFYSVGIGQISSEVPQNLSASRPQDRQFILSSKKLLLSDSGFYLCAWRLNGGTDTQYFGPGTRLTVL.

The V call is TRBV9, the J call TRBJ1-2, with D tentatively TRBD1 (5 bases). Germline V gene data show CDR1 as SGDLS and CDR2 as YYNGEE. Trimming removed 4 bases from V and 4 bases from J, with 11 bases in between. The CDR3 consists of 13 residues. The CDR3 sequence is CASSSTASYGYTF. CDR3 nucleotides: TGTGCCAGCAGCTCGACAGCGTCCTATGGCTACACCTTC.

This chain uses TRBV2 with TRBJ2-7; D is undetermined. Germline values: CDR1 SNHLY, CDR2 FYNNEI. Trimming shortened V by 1 base and J by 1 base, and 11 bases separated the two germline ends. The CDR3 extends over 15 amino acids. CDR3 sequence: CASSEGPVESYEQYF. Here the CDR3 DNA reads TGTGCCAGCAGTGAAGGGCCGGTAGAATCCTACGAGCAGTACTTC.

There are a few counts of this clone. The genes are TRBV28 and TRBJ2-5; D is ambiguous. This CDR3 has 12 amino acids. Trimming pared 6 bases from V and 5 bases from J, leaving 10 bases between. The germline V gene has CDR1 MDHEN and CDR2 SYDVKM. CDR3 nucleotides: TGTGCCAGCAGATTCGTGGGGGAGACCCAGTACTTC. Its protein product is CASRFVGETQYF.